This T cell receptor beta chain was sequenced in a study of T cells of healthy individuals. Trimming removed 3 bases from V and 4 bases from J, with 19 bases in between. Germline assignment: CDR1 MNHEY and CDR2 SVGAGI. This CDR3 contains 16 residues. This clonotype was recorded a few times. In TCRdb, the 5' RACE reads were re-called with MiXCR into one record per CDR3 protein. The table has more than 85,000 distinct CDR3 sequences, 15% to 20% seen once. This TCR was sampled from a human donor in good health. The chain carries TRBV6-5 and TRBJ2-7; D is possibly TRBD1 or TRBD2 (5 bases each). CDR3 residues: CASSYPRPEGPYEQYF. The CDR3 coding sequence is TGTGCCAGCAGTTATCCCCGACCCGAGGGGCCTTACGAGCAGTACTTC.